The 12 T cell receptor beta chains reported below all come from one sample, sequenced in a study of cytomegalovirus exposure and HLA in healthy donors (dated 2017 in TCRdb). The library was prepared using the immunoSEQ multiplex PCR assay. For the multiplex PCR, a mixture combining 60 forward primers for TCR Vbeta segments and 13 reverse primers for TCR Jbeta segments was used. TCRdb obtained this table from immuneACCESS and retained in-frame rearrangements with V and J assigned. These tables miss some clones; where compared with another copy, unresolved V genes account for less than half of the shortfall, and the remainder is unexplained. For this sample the table gives some 120,000 clones, of which roughly 82% were detected only once. 13% of the sample is held by the ten biggest clonotypes. The sequencing input was PBMCs. All receptors come from a woman between 55 and 75 years old in good health and CMV-seropositive.

The genes are TRBV30 and TRBJ1-2; D uncertain. The ends were cut back, 4 bases at V and 10 bases at J, with 13 bases in the middle. The CDR3 is made up of 11 amino acids. Germline V CDR1 and CDR2: GTSNPN, SVGIG (reference sequence). The CDR3 nucleotides read TGTGCCTGGAACGGGTATAAGGACTACACCTTC. Translating gives CAWNGYKDYTF.

The chain is built from TRBV6-6 and TRBJ2-4; the D gene is possibly TRBD1 (6 bases). The germline V gene encodes CDR1 MNHNY and CDR2 SVGAGI (reference sequence). The CDR3 is made up of 16 amino acids. Deletions cut 7 bases from V and 1 base from J, with 17 bases between. This CDR3 is CASTQLDSQAKNIQYF. DNA for the CDR3: TGTGCCAGCACCCAGCTGGACAGCCAGGCCAAAAACATTCAGTACTTC.

This clone showed up just a few times. The chain links TRBV18 to TRBJ1-3; no clear D. The germline CDR1 and CDR2 sequences are KGHSH and LQKENI. The CDR3 is made up of 16 amino acids. The V gene lost 4 bases and the J gene lost 0 bases, with 13 bases spanning the gap. CDR3 nucleotide sequence: TGTGCCAGCTCACTAGGACGGGAGAGCTCTGGAAACACCATATATTTT. Translating it yields CASSLGRESSGNTIYF.

CDR3 DNA sequence: TGCGCCAGCAGCCAAGAGGCTAGCGGCAGCTCCTACGAGCAGTACTTC. Translating it yields CASSQEASGSSYEQYF. The gene calls are TRBV4-3 and TRBJ2-7; 7 bases are shared with TRBD2. The CDR3 is 16 amino acids. Germline lookup yields CDR1 LGHNA and CDR2 YSLEER. V was clipped by 0 bases and J by 0 bases; unmatched bases: 5.

The J gene is TRBJ2-7, the V gene TRBV5-4; TRBD2 matches 7 bases. This CDR3 contains 14 residues. Germline CDR1 and CDR2: SGHNT and YYREEE (reference sequence). J lost 2 bases, V lost 5 bases, and 7 bases had no gene match. In DNA, the CDR3 is TGTGCCAGCAGTCCGACGGGGGGTCCCTACGAGCAGTACTTC. Amino acids: CASSPTGGPYEQYF.

J is TRBJ2-4 and V is TRBV7-2, with a possible D match to TRBD2 (5 bases). Trimming removed 1 base at V and 6 bases at J, with 7 bases between. The CDR3 is made up of 13 amino acids. The germline CDR1 and CDR2 sequences are SGHTA and FQGNSA. This chain's CDR3 is CASSLVAGNIQYF. DNA for the CDR3: TGTGCCAGCAGCTTAGTTGCGGGAAACATTCAGTACTTC.

This chain uses TRBV5-6 with TRBJ2-2; TRBD1 matches 8 bases. This CDR3 region has 16 residues. V shed 4 bases and J 1 base; nucleotides not matched to a gene: 6. CDR1 and CDR2 (germline): SGHDT, YYEEEE. The CDR3 spells CASSATGDQNTGELFF. For the CDR3, the DNA is TGTGCCAGCAGCGCGACAGGGGACCAGAACACCGGGGAGCTGTTTTTT.

V gene TRBV7-2 combines with J gene TRBJ1-4; 9 nucleotides match TRBD1. Trimming removed 5 bases from V and 2 bases from J; junction bases left unmatched: 3. CDR1 is SGHTA, CDR2 FQGNSA, per germline. The CDR3 contains 15 residues. CDR3 in DNA: TGTGCCAGCAGCCCAGACAGGGGGACTAATGAAAAACTGTTTTTT. Translation gives CASSPDRGTNEKLFF.

The J gene is TRBJ2-5, the V gene TRBV2; possible D gene TRBD1, 6 bases. Per germline, CDR1 SNHLY and CDR2 FYNNEI. CDR3 length: 13 amino acids. V lost 0 bases to trimming and J lost 4 bases, with 6 bases between them. CDR3 bases: TGTGCCAGCAGTGAAGCAGGGGGAGAGACCCAGTACTTC. This gives the protein CASSEAGGETQYF.

The chain combines TRBV6-5 with TRBJ1-5; 8 bases match TRBD1. Germline-derived CDR1 and CDR2 are MNHEY and SVGAGI. There are 15 residues in the CDR3. Trimming cost V 8 bases and J 6 bases; bases outside gene matches: 12. The CDR3 reads CASSNRQGIGQPQHF. The DNA for the CDR3 is TGTGCCAGCTCGAACAGACAGGGGATAGGTCAGCCCCAGCATTTT.

The rearrangement joins TRBV4-2 to TRBJ1-2, with D uncertain. Germline V gives CDR1 LGHNA, CDR2 YNFKEQ. The V end was cut by 2 bases, the J end by 6 bases, with 10 bases between. This CDR3 has 13 amino acids. CDR3 in DNA: TGTGCCAGCAGCCAATCCAGGTTGAATGGCTACACCTTC. Translation: CASSQSRLNGYTF.

The genes are TRBV9 and TRBJ1-1; D may be TRBD1 (5 bases). This CDR3 contains 14 residues. The germline gives CDR1 SGDLS, CDR2 YYNGEE. The V end lost 3 bases, the J end lost 2 bases, and 11 bases lay between the germline ends. The CDR3 coding sequence is TGTGCCAGCAGCGGACCTACAGGAAACACTGAAGCTTTCTTT. Its translation is CASSGPTGNTEAFF.